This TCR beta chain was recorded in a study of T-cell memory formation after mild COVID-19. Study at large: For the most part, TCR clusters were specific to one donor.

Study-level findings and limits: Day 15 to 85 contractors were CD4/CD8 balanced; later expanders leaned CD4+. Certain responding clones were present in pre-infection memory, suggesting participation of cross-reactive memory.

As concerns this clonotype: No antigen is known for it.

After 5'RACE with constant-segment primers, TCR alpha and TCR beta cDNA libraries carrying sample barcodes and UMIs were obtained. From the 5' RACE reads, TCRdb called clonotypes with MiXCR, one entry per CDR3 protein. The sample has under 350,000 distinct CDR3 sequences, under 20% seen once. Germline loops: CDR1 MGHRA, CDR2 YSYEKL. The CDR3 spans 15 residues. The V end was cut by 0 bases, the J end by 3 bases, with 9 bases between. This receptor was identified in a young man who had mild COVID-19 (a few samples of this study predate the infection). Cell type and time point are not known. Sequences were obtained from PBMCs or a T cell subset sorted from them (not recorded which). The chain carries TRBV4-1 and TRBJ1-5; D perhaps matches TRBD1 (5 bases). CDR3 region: CASSQDAGSNQPQHF. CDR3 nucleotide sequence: TGCGCCAGCAGCCAAGACGCAGGGTCCAATCAGCCCCAGCATTTT.